The next 15 T cell receptor beta chains were all read from a single sample in a study of graft-versus-host responses after intestinal transplantation. The data were produced by immunoSEQ multiplex PCR, yet TCRdb's version contains in-frame clones alone and is incomplete. The sample carries over 90,000 clones, around 90% recorded once. No cognate antigen is known for these TCRs. The sequences come from unstimulated CD8+ T cells sorted from spleen or lymph node cells, collected before intestinal transplant. The receptor source for this set is a human donor who received an intestinal transplant.

The rearrangement uses TRBV5-1 and TRBJ2-1, with a tentative D call TRBD2 (5 bases). Between the trimmed V and J ends, which lost 0 bases and 2 bases, there was a span of 15 bases. Germline CDR1 is SGHRS and CDR2 is YFSETQ. This CDR3 contains 17 residues. CDR3 protein: CASSLVSISEPYNEQFF. The CDR3 DNA sequence: TGCGCCAGCAGCTTGGTTAGTATTAGCGAACCCTACAATGAGCAGTTCTTC.

The rearrangement uses TRBV4-1 and TRBJ2-1; D call uncertain. V gave up 1 base and J gave up 0 bases, with 4 bases separating them. The germline V gene encodes CDR1 MGHRA and CDR2 YSYEKL. The CDR3 consists of 14 residues. CDR3: CASSQASSYNEQFF. CDR3 bases: TGCGCCAGCAGCCAAGCGAGCTCCTACAATGAGCAGTTCTTC.

CDR3 DNA sequence: TGCGCCAGCAGCGCACGGACAGCGAACACTGAAGCTTTCTTT. This translates into CASSARTANTEAFF. This sequence joins TRBV4-1 and TRBJ1-1; D may be TRBD1 (6 bases). Germline lookup yields CDR1 MGHRA and CDR2 YSYEKL. The CDR3 extends over 14 amino acids. V gave up 5 bases and J gave up 1 base, with 11 bases separating them.

The V and J genes are TRBV9 and TRBJ1-1; 7 nucleotides line up with TRBD1. The CDR3 has 15 amino acids. After removal of 3 bases from V and 0 bases from J, the junction contained 5 bases not matched to a gene. Germline lookup yields CDR1 SGDLS and CDR2 YYNGEE. Written as DNA, the CDR3 is TGTGCCAGCAGCGCCGGTGGGACAGTGAACACTGAAGCTTTCTTT. Amino acids: CASSAGGTVNTEAFF.

This clone was seen only once. The genes are TRBV5-1 and TRBJ2-1; maybe TRBD1 (8 bases). The CDR3 consists of 14 residues. V shed 0 bases and J shed 9 bases, with 13 bases lying between them. CDR1 is SGHRS and CDR2 is YFSETQ in the germline V gene. The CDR3 region is CASSLATGGAEQFF. The CDR3 region has the DNA TGCGCCAGCAGCTTGGCTACAGGGGGGGCTGAGCAGTTCTTC.

The V and J genes are TRBV5-5 and TRBJ2-7; 9 bases align to TRBD1. CDR1 is SGHKS, CDR2 YYEKEE, per germline (reference sequence). Losses at the gene ends were 2 bases for V and 7 bases for J; bases not matched to a gene: 7. CDR3 length equals 14 residues. The CDR3 DNA follows: TGTGCCAGCAGCTTTGAACAGGGGGCGCTTGAGCAGTACTTC. Translation gives CASSFEQGALEQYF.

The genes are TRBV11-2 and TRBJ2-6, with D possibly matching TRBD1 (5 bases). This CDR3 comprises 15 residues. V was shortened by 3 bases and J by 3 bases, with 9 bases between the two germline ends. Germline V gives CDR1 SGHAT, CDR2 FQNNGV. The CDR3 coding sequence is TGTGCCAGCAGCTTCCAAAGGGGTGGGGCCAACGTCCTGACTTTC. This translates into CASSFQRGGANVLTF. The variable domain in full, with the rest retrieved from reference TRBV11-2 and TRBJ2-6, is EAGVAQSPRYKIIEKRQSVAFWCNPISGHATLYWYQQILGQGPKLLIQFQNNGVVDDSQLPKDRFSAERLKGVDSTLKIQPAKLEDSAVYLCASSFQRGGANVLTFGAGSRLTVL.

The chain combines TRBV14 with TRBJ2-7, with TRBD2 identical over 8 bases. The J segment lost 6 bases and the V segment lost 2 bases, leaving 9 bases of the junction unmatched. CDR1 and CDR2 from the germline V gene are SGHDN and FVKESK. There are 15 residues in the CDR3. Here the CDR3 reads CASSQLGLDGGEQYF. The CDR3 DNA follows: TGTGCCAGCAGCCAACTGGGACTAGACGGTGGCGAGCAGTACTTC.

The J gene is TRBJ1-6, the V gene TRBV27; D gene unclear. CDR1 is MNHEY, CDR2 SMNVEV, per germline (reference sequence). Deletions cut 2 bases from V and 3 bases from J, with 2 bases between. The CDR3 loop spans 13 amino acids. CDR3 in amino acids: CASSLHYNSPLHF. In DNA form, the CDR3 reads TGTGCCAGCAGTTTACACTATAATTCACCCCTCCACTTT.

The sample holds one count of this clone. This sequence joins TRBV11-2 and TRBJ2-7, with 7 bases identical to TRBD1. This CDR3 spans 14 amino acids. The germline V gene has CDR1 SGHAT and CDR2 FQNNGV. V trimming: 4 bases; J trimming: 1 base; junction bases outside the gene matches: 4. The CDR3 reads CASSSLTGSYEQYF. The CDR3, as DNA: TGTGCCAGCAGCTCCTTGACAGGGTCCTACGAGCAGTACTTC.

The gene calls are TRBV7-3 and TRBJ2-5; tentative D call: TRBD2 (6 bases). TRBJ2-7 explains the end of the DNA better; the J call may be wrong. CDR1 and CDR2 from the germline V gene are SGHTA and FQGTGA. This CDR3 has 16 amino acids. The DNA for the CDR3 is TGTGCCAGCAGCTTAGGTCCTCTCGGGGGAGCGGGCGAGCAGTACTTC. Amino acids: CASSLGPLGGAGEQYF.

This chain connects TRBV9 to TRBJ1-2; 7 bases are shared with TRBD1. Trimming at V came to 4 bases and at J to 5 bases, leaving 11 bases not matched to a gene. Germline V gene sequence: CDR1 SGDLS, CDR2 YYNGEE. CDR3 length: 15 residues. CDR3 in amino acids: CASSLNSGDRYGYTF. In DNA form, the CDR3 reads TGTGCCAGCAGCCTCAATAGCGGGGACAGATATGGCTACACCTTC.

This clone has only a few counts. This rearrangement joins TRBV28 to TRBJ2-2; TRBD1 is a possible D gene (6 bases). This CDR3 has 15 residues. In germline, CDR1 is MDHEN, CDR2 SYDVKM. The V end was cut by 6 bases, the J end by 3 bases, with 14 bases between. The CDR3, as DNA: TGTGCCAGCAGGACCTACAGGGCCGACACCGGGGAGCTGTTTTTT. It specifies CASRTYRADTGELFF.

CDR3 residues: CATGQGPTGELFF. The CDR3, as DNA: TGTGCCACCGGACAGGGACCCACCGGGGAGCTGTTTTTT. The V call is TRBV6-6, the J call TRBJ2-2; TRBD1 matches 8 bases. This CDR3 contains 13 residues. The germline CDR1 and CDR2 sequences are MNHNY and SVGAGI (reference sequence). V lost 10 bases to trimming and J lost 4 bases; unmatched junction nucleotides: 5.

J is TRBJ2-3 and V is TRBV5-5; 8 bases agree with TRBD2. The ends lost 3 bases at V and 5 bases at J; junction bases unmatched: 14. CDR1 and CDR2 from the germline V gene are SGHKS and YYEKEE (reference sequence). This CDR3 has 17 residues. CDR3 in amino acids: CASSWRVAGGLGDTQYF. The CDR3 coding sequence is TGTGCCAGCAGCTGGCGAGTGGCGGGAGGTTTAGGAGATACGCAGTATTTT.